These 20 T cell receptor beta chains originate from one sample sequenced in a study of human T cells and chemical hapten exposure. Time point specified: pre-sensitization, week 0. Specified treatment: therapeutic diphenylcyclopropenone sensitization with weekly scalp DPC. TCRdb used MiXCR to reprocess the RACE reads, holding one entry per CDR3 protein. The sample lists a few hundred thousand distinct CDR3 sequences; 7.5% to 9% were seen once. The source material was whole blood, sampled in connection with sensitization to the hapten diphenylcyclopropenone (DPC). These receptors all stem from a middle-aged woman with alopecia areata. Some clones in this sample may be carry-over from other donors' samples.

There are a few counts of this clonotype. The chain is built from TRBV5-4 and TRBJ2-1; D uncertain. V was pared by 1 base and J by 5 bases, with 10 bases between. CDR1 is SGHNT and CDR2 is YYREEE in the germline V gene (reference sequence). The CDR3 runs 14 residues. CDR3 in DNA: TGTGCCAGCAGCTTGAAAGGGCCGGACAATGAGCAGTTCTTC. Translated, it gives CASSLKGPDNEQFF.

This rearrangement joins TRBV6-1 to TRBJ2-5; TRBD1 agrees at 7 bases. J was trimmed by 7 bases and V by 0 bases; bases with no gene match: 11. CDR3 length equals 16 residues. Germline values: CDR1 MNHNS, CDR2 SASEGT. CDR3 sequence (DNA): TGTGCCAGCAGTGAAGCGGCAGGGGGTAATTCTGGGACCCAGTACTTC. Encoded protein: CASSEAAGGNSGTQYF.

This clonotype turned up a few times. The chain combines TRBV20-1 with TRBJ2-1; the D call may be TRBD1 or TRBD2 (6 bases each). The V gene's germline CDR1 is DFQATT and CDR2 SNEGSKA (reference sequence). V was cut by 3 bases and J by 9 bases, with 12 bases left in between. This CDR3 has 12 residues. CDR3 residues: CSASKGGGEQFF. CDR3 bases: TGCAGTGCTAGTAAGGGGGGAGGTGAGCAGTTCTTC.

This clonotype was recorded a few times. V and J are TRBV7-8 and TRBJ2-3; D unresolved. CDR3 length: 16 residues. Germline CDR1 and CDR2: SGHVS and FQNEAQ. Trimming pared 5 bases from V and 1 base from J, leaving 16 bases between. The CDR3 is CASSLRRGGGTDTQYF. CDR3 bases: TGTGCCAGCAGCCTGCGACGTGGCGGTGGCACAGATACGCAGTATTTT.

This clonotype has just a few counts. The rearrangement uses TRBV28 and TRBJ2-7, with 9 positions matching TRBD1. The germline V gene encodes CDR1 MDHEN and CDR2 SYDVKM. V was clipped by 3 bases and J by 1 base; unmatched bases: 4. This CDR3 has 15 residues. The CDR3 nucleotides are TGTGCCAGCAGTTTCTGGGGGACAGGGTCCTACGAGCAGTACTTC. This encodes CASSFWGTGSYEQYF.

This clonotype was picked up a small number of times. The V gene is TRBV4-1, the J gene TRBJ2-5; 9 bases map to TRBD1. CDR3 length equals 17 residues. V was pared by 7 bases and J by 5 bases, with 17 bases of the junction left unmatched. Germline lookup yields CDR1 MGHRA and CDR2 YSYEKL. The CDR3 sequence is CASTLRGIPGQGETQYF. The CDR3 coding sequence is TGCGCCAGCACCCTAAGAGGAATCCCGGGACAGGGCGAGACCCAGTACTTC.

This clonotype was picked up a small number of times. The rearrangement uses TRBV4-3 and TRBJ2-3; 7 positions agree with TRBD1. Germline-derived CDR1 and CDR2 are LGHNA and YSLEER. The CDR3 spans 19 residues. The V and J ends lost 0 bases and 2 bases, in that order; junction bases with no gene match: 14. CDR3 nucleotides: TGCGCCAGCAGCCAAGACCAGGGGGTTGGCCGGACAAACACAGATACGCAGTATTTT. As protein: CASSQDQGVGRTNTDTQYF.

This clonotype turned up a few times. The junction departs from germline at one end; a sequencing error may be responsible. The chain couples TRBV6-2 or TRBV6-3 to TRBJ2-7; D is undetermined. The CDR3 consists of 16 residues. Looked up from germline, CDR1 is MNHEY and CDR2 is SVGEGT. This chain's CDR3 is CASSYYHSSRADGRNF. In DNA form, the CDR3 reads TGTGCCAGCAGTTACTACCATTCATCTCGGGCGGACGGTCGAAACTTC.

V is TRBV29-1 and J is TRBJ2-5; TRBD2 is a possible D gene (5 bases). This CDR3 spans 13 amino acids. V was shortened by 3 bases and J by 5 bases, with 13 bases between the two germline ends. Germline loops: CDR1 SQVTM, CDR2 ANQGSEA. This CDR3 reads CSVEVRAGETQYF. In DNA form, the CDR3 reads TGCAGCGTTGAGGTTCGGGCGGGTGAGACCCAGTACTTC.

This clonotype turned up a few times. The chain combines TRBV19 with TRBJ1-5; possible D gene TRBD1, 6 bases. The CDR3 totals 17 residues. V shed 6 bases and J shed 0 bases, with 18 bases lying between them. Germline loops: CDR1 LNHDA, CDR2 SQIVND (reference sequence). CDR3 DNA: TGTGCCAGTAGCCTTTCGGAGGGGGTAACTAGCAATCAGCCCCAGCATTTT. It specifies CASSLSEGVTSNQPQHF.

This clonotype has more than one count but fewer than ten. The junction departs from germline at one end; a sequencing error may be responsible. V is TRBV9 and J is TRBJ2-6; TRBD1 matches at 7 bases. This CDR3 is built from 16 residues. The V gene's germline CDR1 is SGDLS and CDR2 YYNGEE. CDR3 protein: CASSVGDRAGTNVLTF. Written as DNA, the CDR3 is TGTGCCAGCAGCGTGGGAGACAGGGCTGGGACCAACGTCCTGACTTTC.

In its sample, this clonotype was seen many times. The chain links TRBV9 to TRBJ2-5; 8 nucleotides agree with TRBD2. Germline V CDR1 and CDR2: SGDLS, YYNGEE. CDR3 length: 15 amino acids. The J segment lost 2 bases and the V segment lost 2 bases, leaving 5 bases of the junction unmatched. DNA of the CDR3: TGTGCCAGCAGCGTTGCCGGGACTAGTCAAGAGACCCAGTACTTC. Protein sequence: CASSVAGTSQETQYF.

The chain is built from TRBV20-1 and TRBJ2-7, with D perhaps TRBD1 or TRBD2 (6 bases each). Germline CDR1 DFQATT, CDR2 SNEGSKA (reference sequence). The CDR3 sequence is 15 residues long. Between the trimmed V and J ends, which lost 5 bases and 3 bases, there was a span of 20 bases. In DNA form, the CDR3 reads TGCAGTGCTCCCGGCGCCTCCGGGGGCAACTACGAGCAGTACTTC. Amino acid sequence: CSAPGASGGNYEQYF.

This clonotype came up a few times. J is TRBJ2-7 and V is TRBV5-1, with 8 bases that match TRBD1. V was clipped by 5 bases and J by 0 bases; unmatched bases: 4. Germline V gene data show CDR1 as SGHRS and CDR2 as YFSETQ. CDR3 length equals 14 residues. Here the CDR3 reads CASRQGQDSYEQYF. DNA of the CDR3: TGCGCCAGCAGACAGGGACAGGACTCCTACGAGCAGTACTTC.

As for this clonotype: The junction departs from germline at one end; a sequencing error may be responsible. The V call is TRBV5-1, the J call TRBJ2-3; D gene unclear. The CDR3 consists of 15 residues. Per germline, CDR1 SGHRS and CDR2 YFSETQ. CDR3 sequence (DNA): TGCGCCAGCAGACCCCAGACCCTTAGCACGGATACGCAGTATTTT. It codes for CASRPQTLSTDTQYF.

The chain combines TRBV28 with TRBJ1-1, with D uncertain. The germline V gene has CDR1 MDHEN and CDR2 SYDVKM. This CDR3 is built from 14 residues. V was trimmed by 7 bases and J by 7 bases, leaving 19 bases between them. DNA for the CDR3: TGTGCCAGCATGACCCCGGACGGTCGGCGTGAAGCTTTCTTT. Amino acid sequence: CASMTPDGRREAFF.

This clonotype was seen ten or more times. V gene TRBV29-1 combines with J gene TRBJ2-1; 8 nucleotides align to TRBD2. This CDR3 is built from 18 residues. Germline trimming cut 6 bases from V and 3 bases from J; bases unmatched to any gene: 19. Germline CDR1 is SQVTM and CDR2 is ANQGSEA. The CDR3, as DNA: TGCAGCGTCCGAAGTAGCGGGACGAGACTTCAATACTACAATGAGCAGTTCTTC. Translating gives CSVRSSGTRLQYYNEQFF.

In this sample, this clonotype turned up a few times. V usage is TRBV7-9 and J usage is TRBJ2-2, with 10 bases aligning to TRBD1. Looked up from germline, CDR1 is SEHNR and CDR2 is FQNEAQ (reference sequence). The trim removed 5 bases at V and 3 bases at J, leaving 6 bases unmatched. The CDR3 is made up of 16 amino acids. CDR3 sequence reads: CASSKSTGGDTGELFF. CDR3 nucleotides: TGTGCCAGCAGCAAATCGACAGGGGGCGACACCGGGGAGCTGTTTTTT.

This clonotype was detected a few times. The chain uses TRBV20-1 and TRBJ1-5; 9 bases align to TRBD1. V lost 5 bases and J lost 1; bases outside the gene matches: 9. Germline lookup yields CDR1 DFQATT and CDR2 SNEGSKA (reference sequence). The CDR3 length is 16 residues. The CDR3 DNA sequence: TGCAGTGCTCCATACACTGACAGGGGGAGCAATCAGCCCCAGCATTTT. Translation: CSAPYTDRGSNQPQHF.

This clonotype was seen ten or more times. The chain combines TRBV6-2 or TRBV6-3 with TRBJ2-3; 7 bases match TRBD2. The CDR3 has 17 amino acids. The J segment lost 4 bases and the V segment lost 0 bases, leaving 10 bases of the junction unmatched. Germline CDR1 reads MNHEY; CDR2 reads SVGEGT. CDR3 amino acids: CASSYSRAGAAPDTQYF. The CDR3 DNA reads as TGTGCCAGCAGTTACTCGAGGGCGGGAGCCGCCCCAGATACGCAGTATTTT.